Following are 15 T cell receptor beta chains from one sample sequenced in a study of beta chain features in type 1 diabetes. Every isolated RNA sample was fully reverse transcribed, so sequencing captured expressed TCRB transcripts. TCRdb keeps only in-frame clones here, not all; method: immunoSEQ multiplex PCR. The sample contains about 140,000 clones, 6.9% of which appear only once. Specimen: central memory CD4+ T cells from blood. Receptor source: a woman in her twenties or thirties in good health.

The J gene is TRBJ2-1, the V gene TRBV19; 8 positions match TRBD2. Trimming cost V 3 bases and J 6 bases; bases outside gene matches: 7. Germline CDR1 and CDR2: LNHDA and SQIVND (reference sequence). The CDR3 runs 15 residues. CDR3 region: CASSMGSGGVNEQFF. CDR3 nucleotides: TGTGCCAGTAGTATGGGGTCGGGAGGGGTCAATGAGCAGTTCTTC. The full variable domain, with the rest looked up from reference TRBV19 and TRBJ2-1, is DGGITQSPKYLFRKEGQNVTLSCEQNLNHDAMYWYRQDPGQGLRLIYYSQIVNDFQKGDIAEGYSVSREKKESFPLTVTSAQKNPTAFYLCASSMGSGGVNEQFFGPGTRLTVL.

The chain combines TRBV5-1 with TRBJ2-2; TRBD2 might be the D (6 bases). The ends were cut back, 0 bases at V and 0 bases at J, with 6 bases in the middle. Germline values: CDR1 SGHRS, CDR2 YFSETQ. CDR3 length: 15 amino acids. The CDR3 protein is CASSLGGTNTGELFF. CDR3 sequence (DNA): TGCGCCAGCAGCTTGGGCGGGACGAACACCGGGGAGCTGTTTTTT.

In this sample, this clone turned up a few times. The chain recombines TRBV7-2 with TRBJ2-5; 8 bases fit TRBD2. V trimming: 4 bases; J trimming: 6 bases; junction bases outside the gene matches: 13. The CDR3 has 16 amino acids. CDR1 is SGHTA, CDR2 FQGNSA, per germline. CDR3 amino acids: CASSSPRESGRKTQYF. The CDR3 DNA reads as TGTGCCAGCAGCTCTCCCCGGGAGAGCGGGAGAAAGACCCAGTACTTC.

This clone showed up just a few times. J is TRBJ2-7 and V is TRBV29-1; 9 nucleotides align to TRBD1. Germline lookup yields CDR1 SQVTM and CDR2 ANQGSEA. The CDR3 spans 13 residues. V shed 5 bases, J shed 3 bases, and the junction held 5 bases outside the gene matches. This CDR3 is CSVLGTGNYEQYF. In DNA form, the CDR3 reads TGCAGCGTTTTGGGGACAGGGAACTACGAGCAGTACTTC.

This rearrangement joins TRBV7-2 to TRBJ2-5; 12 bases align to TRBD2. Germline CDR1 SGHTA, CDR2 FQGNSA. This CDR3 contains 17 residues. J lost 7 bases, V lost 1 base, and 10 bases had no gene match. CDR3 region: CASSLVALAGGPGTQYF. Here the CDR3 DNA reads TGTGCCAGCAGCTTAGTCGCGCTAGCGGGAGGGCCTGGGACCCAGTACTTC.

A few counts support this clone. The sample carries other DNA sequences with the same CDR3. The chain combines TRBV7-3 with TRBJ1-1; D may be TRBD1 (6 bases). CDR1 is SGHTA and CDR2 is FQGTGA in the germline V gene. This CDR3 comprises 14 residues. With 6 bases removed from V and 2 bases from J, the gap between germline ends came to 13 bases. CDR3 protein: CASSPGHSNTEAFF. The CDR3, as DNA: TGTGCCAGCAGTCCGGGACACTCTAACACTGAAGCTTTCTTT.

This clone appeared a few times. The sample holds other DNA sequences that translate to the same CDR3. The J gene is TRBJ2-3, the V gene TRBV30; no definite D call. Trimming removed 2 bases at V and 1 base at J, with 7 bases between. The germline V gene encodes CDR1 GTSNPN and CDR2 SVGIG (reference sequence). The CDR3 has 13 residues. CDR3: CAWSPPGTDTQYF. DNA for the CDR3: TGTGCCTGGAGTCCCCCCGGCACAGATACGCAGTATTTT.

This clone was detected only a few times. The chain links TRBV6-1 to TRBJ1-1, with a tentative D call TRBD1 (5 bases). The CDR3 runs 14 residues. Trimming shortened V by 6 bases and J by 1 base, and 12 bases separated the two germline ends. From germline, CDR1 is MNHNS and CDR2 SASEGT. The CDR3 DNA is TGTGCCAGCAGGGTGACAGTCCAGAACACTGAAGCTTTCTTT. It encodes CASRVTVQNTEAFF.

This clone turned up a few times. The chain has TRBV27 and TRBJ2-7; tentatively, D is TRBD2 (5 bases). Trimming pared 6 bases from V and 2 bases from J, leaving 11 bases between. CDR1 MNHEY and CDR2 SMNVEV come from the germline V gene (reference sequence). The CDR3 is made up of 13 amino acids. The DNA for the CDR3 is TGTGCCAGCAGAACCCGGGGAGCCTACGAGCAGTACTTC. Translation gives CASRTRGAYEQYF.

This clone has only a few counts. V and J are TRBV19 and TRBJ1-5; D gene ambiguous. Trimming shortened V by 7 bases and J by 0 bases, and 10 bases separated the two germline ends. Germline CDR1 LNHDA, CDR2 SQIVND (reference sequence). The length of the CDR3 is 14 residues. The CDR3 DNA sequence: TGTGCCAGTAACAGTTTTGATAGCAATCAGCCCCAGCATTTT. Translating gives CASNSFDSNQPQHF. Together with reference TRBV19 and TRBJ1-5, the CDR3 gives the full variable domain: DGGITQSPKYLFRKEGQNVTLSCEQNLNHDAMYWYRQDPGQGLRLIYYSQIVNDFQKGDIAEGYSVSREKKESFPLTVTSAQKNPTAFYLCASNSFDSNQPQHFGDGTRLSIL.

This clone showed up just a few times. The DNA for the CDR3 is TGTGCCACCTCGGACAGGGGCAATGAGCAGTTCTTC. This translates into CATSDRGNEQFF. This chain joins TRBV2 and TRBJ2-1, with 9 bases lining up with TRBD1. This CDR3 contains 12 residues. V shed 10 bases, J shed 6 bases, and the junction held 4 bases outside the gene matches. Looked up from germline, CDR1 is SNHLY and CDR2 is FYNNEI.

The sample holds a few counts of this clone. V and J are TRBV11-2 and TRBJ2-5, with TRBD2 matching 12 bases. Per germline, CDR1 SGHAT and CDR2 FQNNGV. V dropped 1 base and J dropped 2; count of bases not matched to a gene: 2. The CDR3 contains 16 residues. The CDR3: CASSLAGLAGQETQYF. The CDR3 DNA sequence: TGTGCCAGCAGCTTAGCCGGACTAGCGGGGCAAGAGACCCAGTACTTC.

V and J are TRBV30 and TRBJ2-7; no firm D call. With 3 bases removed from V and 2 bases from J, the gap between germline ends came to 11 bases. This CDR3 contains 13 residues. In germline, CDR1 is GTSNPN, CDR2 SVGIG (reference sequence). In DNA, the CDR3 is TGTGCCTGGAGGTTCCCTCCCGCCTACGAGCAGTACTTC. Amino acids: CAWRFPPAYEQYF.

This clone was observed a few times. The chain links TRBV19 to TRBJ2-3; 10 bases agree with TRBD1. The germline gives CDR1 LNHDA, CDR2 SQIVND (reference sequence). The CDR3 is 14 residues long. Trimming at V came to 6 bases and at J to 1 base, leaving 1 base not matched to a gene. CDR3 bases: TGTGCCAGTAGAGACAGGGGGCGCACAGATACGCAGTATTTT. Its translation: CASRDRGRTDTQYF. The full variable domain, its missing parts supplied by reference TRBV19 and TRBJ2-3, is DGGITQSPKYLFRKEGQNVTLSCEQNLNHDAMYWYRQDPGQGLRLIYYSQIVNDFQKGDIAEGYSVSREKKESFPLTVTSAQKNPTAFYLCASRDRGRTDTQYFGPGTRLTVL.

The chain joins TRBV5-1 to TRBJ2-1, with 8 bases fitting TRBD2. The germline CDR1 and CDR2 sequences are SGHRS and YFSETQ. The junction had 10 bases not matched to a gene; V was cut back by 1 base and J by 7 bases. CDR3 length: 16 amino acids. CDR3 in DNA: TGCGCCAGCAGCTTGAGGTCGGGAGGGCCCGGAAATGAGCAGTTCTTC. Translated: CASSLRSGGPGNEQFF.